This TCR beta chain was recorded in a study of blood T cell repertoires in COVID-19. Study context: Samples of COVID-19 (acute and convalescent) were obtained from the United States, Italy and Spain. Nucleic acid was either cDNA or gDNA, and it came from T cells, B-cell-depleted T cells, or PBMCs.

Patients in Seattle were enrolled during active infection, then followed longitudinally. Original processing methods: Using reference gene primer amplification, nucleated cell counts were estimated. Measured with immunoSEQ multiplex PCR; TCRdb has only the in-frame clones, and not every one. D and trimming come from the DNA, and the V and J calls and clone size come from that table. The sample contains about 230,000 clones, under 90% of which appear only once. This CDR3 has 13 amino acids. V lost 3 bases and J lost 6, with 11 bases in between. This receptor was taken from a man aged 45-65 years with COVID-19, enrolled during active disease. This rearrangement joins TRBV12-3 or TRBV12-4 to TRBJ2-5; maybe TRBD1 (5 bases). Input material: peripheral blood. CDR3 in DNA: TGTGCCAGCAGTTTTGGGGCAGGGCAGACCCAGTACTTC. Translating gives CASSFGAGQTQYF.